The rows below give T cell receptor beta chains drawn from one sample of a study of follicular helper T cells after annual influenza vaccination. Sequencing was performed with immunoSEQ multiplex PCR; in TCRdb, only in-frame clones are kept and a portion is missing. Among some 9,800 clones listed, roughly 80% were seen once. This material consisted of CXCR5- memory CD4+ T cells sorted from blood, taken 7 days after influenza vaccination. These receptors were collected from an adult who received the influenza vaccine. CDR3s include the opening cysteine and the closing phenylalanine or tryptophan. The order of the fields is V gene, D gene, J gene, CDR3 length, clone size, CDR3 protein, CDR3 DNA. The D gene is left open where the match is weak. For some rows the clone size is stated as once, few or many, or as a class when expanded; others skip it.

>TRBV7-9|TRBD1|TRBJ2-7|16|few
CASSLGGTGGPYEQYF
TGTGCCAGCAGCTTAGGCGGGACAGGGGGTCCTTACGAGCAGTACTTC
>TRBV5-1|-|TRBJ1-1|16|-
CASSLEGIGRNTEAFF
TGCGCCAGCAGCTTGGAGGGGATTGGGAGGAACACTGAAGCTTTCTTT
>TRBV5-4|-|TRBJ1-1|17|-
CASSLGENGGWNTEAFF
TGTGCCAGCAGCTTAGGAGAAAACGGGGGATGGAACACTGAAGCTTTCTTT
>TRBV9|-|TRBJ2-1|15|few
CASSVGASSYNEQFF
TGTGCCAGCAGCGTAGGAGCGAGCTCCTACAATGAGCAGTTCTTC
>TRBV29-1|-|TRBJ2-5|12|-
CSVLQGGETQYF
TGCAGCGTCCTACAGGGAGGAGAGACCCAGTACTTC
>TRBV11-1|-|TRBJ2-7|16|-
CASSLDGQGPVHEQYF
TGTGCCAGCAGCTTAGATGGCCAGGGGCCAGTACACGAGCAGTACTTC
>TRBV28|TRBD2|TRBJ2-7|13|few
CASLAGRAYEQYF
TGTGCCAGCCTAGCGGGGCGGGCCTACGAGCAGTACTTC
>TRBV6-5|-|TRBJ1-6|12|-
CASSTRISPLHF
TGTGCCAGCAGCACCCGGATTTCACCCCTCCACTTT
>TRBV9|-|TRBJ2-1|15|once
CASTMQGLSYNEQFF
TGTGCCAGCACAATGCAGGGTCTCTCCTACAATGAGCAGTTCTTC
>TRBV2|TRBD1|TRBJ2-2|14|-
CASNRDRGTGELFF
TGTGCCAGCAACCGGGACAGAGGCACCGGGGAGCTGTTTTTT
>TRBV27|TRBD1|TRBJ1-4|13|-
CASSPRGGEKLFF
TGTGCCAGCAGCCCCAGGGGGGGGGAAAAACTGTTTTTT
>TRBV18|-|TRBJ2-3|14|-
CASSPVEGVDTQYF
TGTGCCAGCTCACCAGTGGAGGGAGTCGATACGCAGTATTTT
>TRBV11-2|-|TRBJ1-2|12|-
CASSPGYYGYTF
TGTGCCAGCAGCCCGGGGTACTATGGCTACACCTTC
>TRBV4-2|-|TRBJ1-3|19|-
CASSQFITSTGESGNTIYF
TGTGCCAGCAGCCAATTTATAACGTCGACAGGAGAGTCTGGAAACACCATATATTTT
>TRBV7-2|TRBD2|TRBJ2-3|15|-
CASSRGGAGADTQYF
TGTGCCAGCAGCCGCGGGGGGGCGGGGGCAGATACGCAGTATTTT
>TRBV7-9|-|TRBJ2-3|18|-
CASSLFVGGISSTDTQYF
TGTGCCAGCAGCTTATTCGTTGGGGGGATATCTAGCACAGATACGCAGTATTTT
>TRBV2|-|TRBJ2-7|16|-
CASSEGARRLNSEQYF
TGTGCCAGCAGTGAAGGGGCCCGTAGGTTGAATAGCGAGCAGTACTTC
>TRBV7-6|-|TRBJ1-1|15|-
CASSLAPVESTEAFF
TGTGCCAGCAGCTTAGCGCCGGTAGAAAGCACTGAAGCTTTCTTT
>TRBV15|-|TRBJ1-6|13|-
CATSRVPSQRLHF
TGTGCCACCAGCAGAGTCCCCAGTCAGAGGCTCCACTTT
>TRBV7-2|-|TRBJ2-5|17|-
CASSNVQGAYLQETQYF
TGTGCCAGCAGCAACGTGCAGGGCGCTTATCTTCAAGAGACCCAGTACTTC
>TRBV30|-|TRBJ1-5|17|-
CAWSDDFGVYSNQPQHF
TGTGCCTGGAGTGACGACTTTGGGGTGTATAGCAATCAGCCCCAGCATTTT
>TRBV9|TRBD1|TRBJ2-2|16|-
CASSGGQGLGTGELFF
TGTGCCAGCAGCGGGGGACAGGGGTTGGGTACCGGGGAGCTGTTTTTT
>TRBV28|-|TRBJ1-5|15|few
CASSTLQAAYQPQHF
TGTGCCAGCAGTACACTACAGGCGGCCTATCAGCCCCAGCATTTT
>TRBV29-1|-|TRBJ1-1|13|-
CSVEGGADTEAFF
TGCAGCGTTGAAGGGGGGGCAGACACTGAAGCTTTCTTT
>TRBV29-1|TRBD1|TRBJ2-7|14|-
CSVGPGQGSYEQYF
TGCAGCGTTGGCCCCGGACAGGGGAGCTACGAGCAGTACTTC
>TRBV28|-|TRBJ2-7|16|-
CASSSIPGEYTYEQYF
TGTGCCAGCAGTTCCATCCCCGGGGAATACACCTACGAGCAGTACTTC
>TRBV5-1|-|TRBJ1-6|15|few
CASSLDRARGSPLHF
TGCGCCAGCAGCTTGGACCGGGCCCGCGGATCACCCCTCCACTTT
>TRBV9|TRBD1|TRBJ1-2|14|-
CASSTRDSPYGYTF
TGTGCCAGCAGCACCCGGGACAGCCCCTATGGCTACACCTTC
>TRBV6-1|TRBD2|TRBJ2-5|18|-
CASSEYPPTSGGAGTQYF
TGTGCCAGCAGTGAATACCCCCCTACTAGCGGGGGGGCCGGGACCCAGTACTTC
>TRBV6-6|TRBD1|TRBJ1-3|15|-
CASSLTGVSGNTIYF
TGTGCCAGCAGCTTGACAGGGGTTTCTGGAAACACCATATATTTT
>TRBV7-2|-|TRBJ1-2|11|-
CASSYRGAYTF
TGTGCCAGCAGCTATCGGGGAGCCTACACCTTC
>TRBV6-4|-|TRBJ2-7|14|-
CASSAESVGGEQYF
TGTGCCAGCAGTGCAGAATCCGTGGGGGGAGAGCAGTACTTC
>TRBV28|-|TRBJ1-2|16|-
CASSPRGYGQFYGYTF
TGTGCCAGCAGCCCACGGGGGTACGGACAGTTCTATGGCTACACCTTC
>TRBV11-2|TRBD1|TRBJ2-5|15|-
CASSLPGRGRKTQYF
TGTGCCAGCAGCTTGCCCGGTAGGGGGCGAAAGACCCAGTACTTC
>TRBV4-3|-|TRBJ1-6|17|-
CASSQGEGRPGDSPLHF
TGCGCCAGCAGCCAAGGGGAGGGGAGGCCCGGGGATTCACCCCTCCACTTT
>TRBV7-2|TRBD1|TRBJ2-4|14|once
CASSSAYRGNIQYF
TGTGCCAGCAGCTCCGCTTACAGGGGTAACATTCAGTACTTC
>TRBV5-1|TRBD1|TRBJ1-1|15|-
CASSHRQGTNTEAFF
TGCGCCAGCAGCCACAGACAGGGAACGAACACTGAAGCTTTCTTT
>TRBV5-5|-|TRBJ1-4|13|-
CASSRLDREKLFF
TGTGCCAGCAGCCGACTGGATAGGGAAAAACTGTTTTTT
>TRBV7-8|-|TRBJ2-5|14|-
CASSLALMGETQYF
TGTGCCAGCAGCTTAGCGTTGATGGGGGAGACCCAGTACTTC
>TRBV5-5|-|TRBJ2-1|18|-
CASSLEAGPPSSYNEQFF
TGTGCCAGCAGCCTGGAGGCAGGGCCCCCGAGCTCCTACAATGAGCAGTTCTTC